Following are 17 T cell receptor beta chains from one sample sequenced in a study of T cells in Graves' hyperthyroidism and ophthalmopathy. Amplification of TCR beta CDR3 regions used RNA as the template. First-round RT-PCR with HTBI primers amplified the TCR CDR3 region. TCRdb passed the multiplex PCR reads through MiXCR, listing each CDR3 protein once. The sample consists of some 250,000 distinct CDR3 sequences, more than 12% of them appearing once. The sample was blood. Source of these receptors: a woman aged 40 to 50 with Graves' hyperthyroidism that later progressed to Graves' ophthalmopathy.

This clonotype was detected ten times or more. The genes are TRBV24-1 and TRBJ2-1, with 11 bases aligning to TRBD1. CDR1 and CDR2 (germline): KGHDR, SFDVKD. J gave up 7 bases and V 4 bases, and 5 bases lay outside the gene matches. The length of the CDR3 is 15 residues. CDR3 bases: TGTGCCACCAGTGAACCGGGACAGGGGGTTAATGAGCAGTTCTTC. Translated, it gives CATSEPGQGVNEQFF.

The chain combines TRBV7-9 with TRBJ1-1; the D gene is possibly TRBD1 (5 bases). Trimming removed 3 bases at V and 4 bases at J, with 9 bases between. The V gene's germline CDR1 is SEHNR and CDR2 FQNEAQ (reference sequence). The CDR3 is 13 amino acids. CDR3 amino acids: CASSFSGLTEAFF. The CDR3 nucleotides are TGTGCCAGCAGCTTTTCAGGGCTCACTGAAGCTTTCTTT.

This chain joins TRBV28 and TRBJ2-7; TRBD1 matches at 7 bases. V trimming: 5 bases; J trimming: 0 bases; junction bases outside the gene matches: 7. The CDR3 consists of 15 residues. Germline V gives CDR1 MDHEN, CDR2 SYDVKM. CDR3 residues: CASSEPDRASYEQYF. For the CDR3, the DNA is TGTGCCAGCAGTGAGCCAGACAGGGCCTCCTACGAGCAGTACTTC.

The chain couples TRBV27 to TRBJ1-5; the match to TRBD1 covers 9 bases. V lost 1 base, J lost 5 bases, and 15 bases stayed unmatched. The length of the CDR3 is 19 residues. Germline V CDR1 and CDR2: MNHEY, SMNVEV (reference sequence). CDR3 amino acids: CASSLWVSQGADTDQPQHF. The CDR3 DNA reads as TGTGCCAGCAGTTTATGGGTGTCACAGGGGGCAGATACAGATCAGCCCCAGCATTTT.

This clonotype was observed at least ten times. This chain uses TRBV20-1 with TRBJ2-5; tentative D call: TRBD2 (6 bases). The CDR3 covers 14 residues. Germline values: CDR1 DFQATT, CDR2 SNEGSKA (reference sequence). V lost 4 bases and J lost 1, with 13 bases in between. CDR3 sequence: CSATLAYFQETQYF. Written as DNA, the CDR3 is TGCAGTGCTACCCTAGCGTACTTCCAAGAGACCCAGTACTTC.

Worth noting for this clonotype: Given a much more abundant clone one base away, this may be a read error. This rearrangement joins TRBV27 to TRBJ2-7, with D uncertain. This CDR3 has 15 amino acids. The germline CDR1 and CDR2 sequences are MNHEY and SMNVEV (reference sequence). Between the trimmed V and J ends, which lost 3 bases and 5 bases, there was a span of 17 bases. CDR3 region: CASSFLGRSNDEQYF. CDR3 DNA sequence: TGTGCCAGCAGTTTCCTCGGACGGTCTAACGACGAGCAGTACTTC.

This clonotype occurred many times. The CDR3 region is CASSLGLAGLGEQYF. In DNA form, the CDR3 reads TGCGCCAGCAGCTTGGGTTTGGCGGGTCTTGGCGAGCAGTACTTC. The rearrangement joins TRBV5-1 to TRBJ2-7; the D gene is possibly TRBD2 (5 bases). V lost 0 bases to trimming and J lost 6 bases, with 16 bases between them. CDR3 length: 15 residues. Germline values: CDR1 SGHRS, CDR2 YFSETQ. The variable domain in full, completed from reference TRBV5-1 and TRBJ2-7, reads KAGVTQTPRYLIKTRGQQVTLSCSPISGHRSVSWYQQTPGQGLQFLFEYFSETQRNKGNFPGRFSGRQFSNSRSEMNVSTLELGDSALYLCASSLGLAGLGEQYFGPGTRLTVT.

This clonotype occurred many times. J is TRBJ2-7 and V is TRBV2; D might be TRBD1 (5 bases). The CDR3 extends over 12 amino acids. Germline V lookup: CDR1 SNHLY, CDR2 FYNNEI. V was cut by 4 bases and J by 1 base, with 5 bases left in between. The CDR3 sequence is CASSGQSYEQYF. The CDR3, as DNA: TGTGCCAGCAGTGGACAGTCCTACGAGCAGTACTTC.

This clonotype was observed at least ten times. The gene calls are TRBV28 and TRBJ1-5, with 9 bases fitting TRBD1. The CDR3 is 12 amino acids. The V segment lost 10 bases and the J segment 5 bases; nucleotides outside the gene matches: 3. Germline V gene lookup returns CDR1 MDHEN and CDR2 SYDVKM. The CDR3 is CATRQGDQPQHF. CDR3 DNA sequence: TGTGCCACCCGACAGGGGGATCAGCCCCAGCATTTT.

This clonotype showed up many times. The chain recombines TRBV5-5 with TRBJ2-1; 11 bases match TRBD2. The germline V gene encodes CDR1 SGHKS and CDR2 YYEKEE (reference sequence). This CDR3 is 14 amino acids long. V lost 4 bases to trimming and J lost 6 bases; unmatched junction nucleotides: 3. CDR3: CASSILAGANEQFF. The CDR3 nucleotides read TGTGCCAGCAGCATACTAGCGGGAGCCAATGAGCAGTTCTTC. The variable domain in full, with the rest retrieved from reference TRBV5-5 and TRBJ2-1, is DAGVTQSPTHLIKTRGQQVTLRCSPISGHKSVSWYQQVLGQGPQFIFQYYEKEERGRGNFPDRFSARQFPNYSSELNVNALLLGDSALYLCASSILAGANEQFFGPGTRLTVL.

The chain joins TRBV27 to TRBJ2-5; 11 bases fit TRBD1. This CDR3 contains 15 residues. The germline CDR1 and CDR2 sequences are MNHEY and SMNVEV (reference sequence). Trimming removed 4 bases from V and 3 bases from J; junction bases left unmatched: 4. CDR3 DNA: TGTGCCAGCAGTTCCCGGGACAGGGGGGAAGAGACCCAGTACTTC. Protein: CASSSRDRGEETQYF.

This clonotype has ten or more counts. The chain joins TRBV25-1 to TRBJ1-1; D is uncertain. Trimming shortened V by 1 base and J by 4 bases, and 13 bases separated the two germline ends. The V gene's germline CDR1 is MGHDK and CDR2 SYGVNS. The CDR3 length is 15 residues. The CDR3 is CASSEFREVGTEAFF. Here the CDR3 DNA reads TGTGCCAGCAGTGAATTTAGGGAAGTGGGCACTGAAGCTTTCTTT.

This clonotype was observed many times. The chain carries TRBV18 and TRBJ2-3; D uncertain. The CDR3 loop spans 12 amino acids. In germline, CDR1 is KGHSH, CDR2 LQKENI. The germline V and J ends were trimmed by 5 bases and 7 bases, with 10 bases remaining between them. The DNA for the CDR3 is TGTGCCAGCTCAGCCGACGGTCATACGCAGTATTTT. It encodes CASSADGHTQYF.

The chain carries TRBV7-9 and TRBJ2-1; 12 bases are a match to TRBD2. V dropped 2 bases and J dropped 6; count of bases not matched to a gene: 8. This CDR3 has 17 amino acids. CDR1 and CDR2 (germline): SEHNR, FQNEAQ (reference sequence). CDR3 loop: CASSLRRLAGAVNEQFF. Here the CDR3 DNA reads TGTGCCAGCAGCTTACGGAGACTAGCGGGAGCAGTCAATGAGCAGTTCTTC.

At least ten counts were recorded for this clonotype. J is TRBJ2-1 and V is TRBV7-2; D not resolved. Trimming cost V 1 base and J 0 bases, with 7 bases left between them. The CDR3 contains 15 residues. Germline CDR1 and CDR2: SGHTA and FQGNSA. The CDR3 loop is CASSLGRLSYNEQFF. CDR3 DNA sequence: TGTGCCAGCAGCTTAGGAAGACTCTCCTACAATGAGCAGTTCTTC.

The V gene is TRBV28, the J gene TRBJ2-7, with D uncertain. Trimming removed 4 bases from V and 0 bases from J, with 7 bases in between. This CDR3 contains 13 residues. Per germline, CDR1 MDHEN and CDR2 SYDVKM. CDR3 nucleotide sequence: TGTGCCAGCAGTTCAGCTGGCTCCTACGAGCAGTACTTC. Its protein is CASSSAGSYEQYF.

This clonotype has at least ten counts. The V call is TRBV3-1, the J call TRBJ2-1, with 7 bases identical to TRBD2. This CDR3 region has 17 residues. The trim removed 2 bases at V and 8 bases at J, leaving 15 bases unmatched. CDR1 LGHDT and CDR2 YNNKEL come from the germline V gene (reference sequence). The CDR3 coding sequence is TGTGCCAGCAGCCAACTACTAGCGCCTTCTCGACGGGATGAGCAGTTCTTC. The encoded protein is CASSQLLAPSRRDEQFF.